The T cell receptor (beta chain) described here comes from a study of cytomegalovirus exposure and HLA in healthy donors. In the case of this clone: What it binds is not known.

Primers: 60 Vbeta forward and 13 Jbeta reverse. Profiling relied on immunoSEQ multiplex PCR, and the TCRdb table lists in-frame clones only, not all of them. The sample shows fewer than 200,000 clones, approximately 82% of them seen only once. CDR3 size: 15 residues. The V and J ends lost 3 bases and 3 bases respectively, with 11 bases between them. Germline values: CDR1 LNHDA, CDR2 SQIVND (reference sequence). Overall study results and limits: Most subjects' HLA-A and HLA-B alleles were reportedly predicted from TCR beta sequences. In a later analysis, a missense DCLRE1C variant was linked to TCR beta V- and J-gene trimming.

The clonotype was recovered from a male donor in good health and CMV-seronegative. The chain recombines TRBV19 with TRBJ2-2; weak D call: TRBD2 (5 bases). Material: PBMCs. This CDR3 is CASSIEGSYTGELFF. DNA of the CDR3: TGTGCCAGTAGTATCGAGGGCTCCTACACCGGGGAGCTGTTTTTT.